The table lists the clone carrying this T cell receptor beta chain with a few counts. What it binds is not known. The data were obtained in a study of beta chain features in type 1 diabetes. Across the whole study: Age, gender, cell numbers and subset yield matched between patients and controls. Over all samples combined, 90 million to 140 million sorted cells were examined. Study results and limitations: TCRB CDR3 length was moderately but significantly reduced in all four CD4+ subsets of Type 1 diabetes patients. Individuals with type 1 diabetes displayed fewer insertions and more deletions at VDJ junctions.

Sorted CD4+ subsets: naive, central memory, regulatory, stem cell-like memory (CD45RO/CCR7/CD25/CD127/CD95/CD27 panel). Per the germline V gene, CDR1 is SNHLY and CDR2 is FYNNEI. The CDR3 loop spans 14 amino acids. The trim removed 7 bases at V and 7 bases at J, leaving 12 bases unmatched. Expressed TCRB transcripts were sequenced because the isolated RNA had all been reverse transcribed beforehand. TCRdb's copy holds only in-frame clones and misses some; the assay was immunoSEQ multiplex PCR. The data hold about 180,000 clones, with around 8% observed a single time. This chain joins TRBV2 and TRBJ1-1; TRBD1 aligns across 7 bases. Sequenced: central memory CD4+ T cells from blood. This clonotype originated in a woman in her thirties or forties with type 1 diabetes. CDR3 DNA sequence: TGTGCCAGCAACTCCGGGACAGCCCCGTTTGAAGCTTTCTTT. The encoded protein is CASNSGTAPFEAFF.